This T cell receptor (beta chain) came from a study of OX40 agonist ivuxolimab in advanced cancers. Points on this clone: Its specificity is unknown.

TCRdb's table, derived via immunoSEQ multiplex PCR, lists solely in-frame clones and lacks some. The sample lists 70,000 to 85,000 clones; approximately 95% were seen once. The study, taken as a whole, reports: There were, on average, more expanded clones in CD8+ T cells than in CD4+.

The CDR3 contains 16 residues. Germline V gene data show CDR1 as SGHDT and CDR2 as YYEEEE. The V gene lost 3 bases and the J gene lost 4 bases, with 19 bases spanning the gap. The chain is built from TRBV5-6 and TRBJ2-5, with D perhaps matching TRBD1 or TRBD2 (5 bases each). The sequencing here drew on CD4+ or CD8+ T cells sorted from blood, taken in a trial of the OX40 agonist ivuxolimab. This receptor was identified in an adult with an advanced solid tumor such as melanoma, head and neck, liver or kidney cancer. The CDR3 DNA sequence: TGTGCCAGCAGCTCCTATCTCGGGACGGGCCCAGAGACCCAGTACTTC. Translating gives CASSSYLGTGPETQYF.